The 9 T cell receptor beta chains given below trace back to one sample, sequenced in a study of blood T cell repertoires in COVID-19. The assay was immunoSEQ multiplex PCR, and TCRdb's table has in-frame clones only and misses some. The repertoire consists of a few hundred thousand clones, with roughly 90% occurring once and the leading ten covering about 18%. Sequencing was done on a sample of PBMCs or T cells enriched from blood (not recorded which). The receptors were gathered from a woman aged 25 to 45 who had recovered from COVID-19.

The chain links TRBV19 to TRBJ2-5, with D maybe TRBD1 (5 bases). The CDR3 is 16 amino acids. CDR1 is LNHDA and CDR2 is SQIVND in the germline V gene (reference sequence). The V end lost 5 bases, the J end lost 1 base, and 17 bases lay between the germline ends. The chain's CDR3 is CASSSLGQGSQETQYF. As DNA, the CDR3 is TGTGCCAGTAGTTCCCTGGGTCAGGGTTCCCAAGAGACCCAGTACTTC.

The J gene is TRBJ1-6, the V gene TRBV6-5; D gene ambiguous. CDR3 length equals 13 residues. CDR1 and CDR2 from the germline V gene are MNHEY and SVGAGI. Deletions cut 3 bases from V and 7 bases from J, with 7 bases between. CDR3 bases: TGTGCCAGCAGTTATGACGGGAATTCACCCCTCCACTTT. It is translated as CASSYDGNSPLHF.

Details on this clone: Other DNA variants within this sample encode the same CDR3. The chain combines TRBV7-3 with TRBJ2-5; 7 bases agree with TRBD1. Germline trimming cut 2 bases from V and 3 bases from J; bases unmatched to any gene: 0. CDR3 length equals 13 residues. The germline CDR1 and CDR2 sequences are SGHTA and FQGTGA. The DNA for the CDR3 is TGTGCCAGCAGCTTAGACAGGGAAGAGACCCAGTACTTC. Its protein is CASSLDREETQYF.

The CDR3 DNA reads TGTGCCAGCAGTTCAATGGAGGGTTCTTCCGAGCAGTACTTC. Amino acids: CASSSMEGSSEQYF. The chain employs TRBV28 and TRBJ2-7; TRBD2 might be the D (6 bases). Germline V CDR1 and CDR2: MDHEN, SYDVKM. Trimming left V 4 bases short and J 6 bases short, with 16 bases between. CDR3 size: 14 residues. Combining the CDR3 with reference TRBV28 and TRBJ2-7 gives the whole variable domain DVKVTQSSRYLVKRTGEKVFLECVQDMDHENMFWYRQDPGLGLRLIYFSYDVKMKEKGDIPEGYSVSREKKERFSLILESASTNQTSMYLCASSSMEGSSEQYFGPGTRLTVT.

The chain employs TRBV4-1 and TRBJ2-1; 9 bases align to TRBD2. The CDR3 runs to 15 residues. Germline lookup yields CDR1 MGHRA and CDR2 YSYEKL. V was pared by 3 bases and J by 10 bases, with 10 bases of the junction left unmatched. The CDR3 region has the DNA TGCGCCAGCAGCCAGATAGCGGGAGTCGGTACCGAGCAGTTCTTC. Its protein product is CASSQIAGVGTEQFF.

The chain recombines TRBV10-3 with TRBJ2-2; perhaps TRBD2 as D (6 bases). The CDR3 has 14 residues. From germline, CDR1 is ENHRY and CDR2 SYGVKD. V dropped 8 bases and J dropped 5 bases, with 15 bases sitting between them. CDR3 DNA sequence: TGTGCCATCCGGGACTTGGAGAGGACCGGGGAGCTGTTTTTT. Translation: CAIRDLERTGELFF.

The chain is built from TRBV7-2 and TRBJ2-7; 10 positions agree with TRBD1. This CDR3 comprises 14 residues. CDR1 and CDR2 from the germline V gene are SGHTA and FQGNSA. J lost 3 bases, V lost 5 bases, and 4 bases had no gene match. CDR3 DNA: TGTGCCAGCAGCGAAAGGACAGGGGGCTACGAGCAGTACTTC. As protein: CASSERTGGYEQYF. The variable domain in full, completed from reference TRBV7-2 and TRBJ2-7, reads GAGVSQSPSNKVTEKGKDVELRCDPISGHTALYWYRQSLGQGLEFLIYFQGNSAPDKSGLPSDRFSAERTGGSVSTLTIQRTQQEDSAVYLCASSERTGGYEQYFGPGTRLTVT.

This chain joins TRBV7-9 and TRBJ1-5, with 7 positions matching TRBD1. The CDR3 is 13 residues long. CDR1 is SEHNR and CDR2 is FQNEAQ in the germline V gene (reference sequence). Trimming removed 8 bases from V and 4 bases from J; junction bases left unmatched: 5. The CDR3 DNA reads as TGTGCCAGCCGGGACAGTCTTAATCAGCCCCAGCATTTT. It is translated as CASRDSLNQPQHF.

The V gene is TRBV7-2, the J gene TRBJ2-3; no clear D. Germline values: CDR1 SGHTA, CDR2 FQGNSA. The germline V and J ends were trimmed by 7 bases and 3 bases, with 11 bases remaining between them. The CDR3 consists of 13 residues. In DNA form, the CDR3 reads TGTGCCAGCACCAATTCCAATACAGATACGCAGTATTTT. Amino acid sequence: CASTNSNTDTQYF.